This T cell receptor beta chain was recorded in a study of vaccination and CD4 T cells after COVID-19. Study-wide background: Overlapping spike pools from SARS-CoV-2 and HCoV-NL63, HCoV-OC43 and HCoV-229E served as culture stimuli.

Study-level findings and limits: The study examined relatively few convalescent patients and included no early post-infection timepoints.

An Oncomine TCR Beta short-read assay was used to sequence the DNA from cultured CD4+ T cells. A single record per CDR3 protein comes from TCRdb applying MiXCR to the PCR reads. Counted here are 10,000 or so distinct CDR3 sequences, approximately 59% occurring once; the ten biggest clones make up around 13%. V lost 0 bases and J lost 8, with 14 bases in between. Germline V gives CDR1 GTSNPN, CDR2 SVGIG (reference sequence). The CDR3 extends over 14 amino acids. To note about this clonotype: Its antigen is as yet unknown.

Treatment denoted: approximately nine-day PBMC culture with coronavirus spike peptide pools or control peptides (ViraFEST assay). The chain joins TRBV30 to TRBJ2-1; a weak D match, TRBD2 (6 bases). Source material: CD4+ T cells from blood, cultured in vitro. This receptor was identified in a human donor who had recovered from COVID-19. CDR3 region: CAWSVGQGGDEQFF. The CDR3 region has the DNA TGTGCCTGGAGTGTAGGGCAGGGAGGCGATGAGCAGTTCTTC.